This entry lists 24 T cell receptor beta chains sequenced from one sample in a study of blood T cell repertoires in COVID-19. The protocol was immunoSEQ multiplex PCR, while the TCRdb copy is restricted to in-frame clones and leaves out a portion. The sample holds over 200,000 clones, 70% to 85% seen once. Sample: peripheral blood. These TCRs come from a woman aged 80 or older with acute or convalescent COVID-19.

The table lists this clone with a count of one. The V gene is TRBV11-2, the J gene TRBJ2-7, with D possibly TRBD1 on 5 matching bases. The V end was cut by 1 base, the J end by 2 bases, with 12 bases between. The germline CDR1 and CDR2 sequences are SGHAT and FQNNGV. The CDR3 contains 15 residues. CDR3 coding DNA: TGTGCCAGCAGCTTAGTCGAAAGGGGCCCCTACGAGCAGTACTTC. This gives the protein CASSLVERGPYEQYF. Based on the CDR3 plus reference TRBV11-2 and TRBJ2-7, the full variable domain is EAGVAQSPRYKIIEKRQSVAFWCNPISGHATLYWYQQILGQGPKLLIQFQNNGVVDDSQLPKDRFSAERLKGVDSTLKIQPAKLEDSAVYLCASSLVERGPYEQYFGPGTRLTVT.

J is TRBJ2-3 and V is TRBV5-4; 9 bases map to TRBD2. This CDR3 has 20 residues. Germline-derived CDR1 and CDR2 are SGHNT and YYREEE (reference sequence). V shed 2 bases, J shed 0 bases, and the junction held 16 bases outside the gene matches. The CDR3 sequence: CASSLGPGVSGRTSTDTQYF. CDR3 in DNA: TGTGCCAGCAGCTTAGGTCCGGGGGTTAGCGGGAGAACTAGCACAGATACGCAGTATTTT.

This chain joins TRBV5-1 and TRBJ2-7; the D gene is possibly TRBD1 (6 bases). The CDR3 is 15 amino acids. V lost 2 bases and J lost 4, with 16 bases in between. Germline V gene data show CDR1 as SGHRS and CDR2 as YFSETQ. CDR3 amino acids: CASSLSGTKSYEQYF. The DNA of the CDR3 is TGCGCCAGCAGCTTATCCGGGACAAAATCTTACGAGCAGTACTTC.

J is TRBJ1-1 and V is TRBV5-1; no clear D. Germline V CDR1 and CDR2: SGHRS, YFSETQ. The CDR3 totals 16 residues. Trimming removed 0 bases at V and 1 base at J, with 13 bases between. CDR3 amino acids: CASSLGRTPRNTEAFF. CDR3 in DNA: TGCGCCAGCAGCTTGGGGAGGACGCCTAGGAACACTGAAGCTTTCTTT. Using reference TRBV5-1 and TRBJ1-1 for the parts outside the CDR3, the full variable domain is KAGVTQTPRYLIKTRGQQVTLSCSPISGHRSVSWYQQTPGQGLQFLFEYFSETQRNKGNFPGRFSGRQFSNSRSEMNVSTLELGDSALYLCASSLGRTPRNTEAFFGQGTRLTVV.

This clone was found a few times. The genes are TRBV6-1 and TRBJ1-3; D remains unclear. V lost 2 bases, J lost 0 bases, and 11 bases lay in between. The germline CDR1 and CDR2 sequences are MNHNS and SASEGT. This CDR3 comprises 16 residues. The CDR3 reads CASSESPGSSGNTIYF. Written as DNA, the CDR3 is TGTGCCAGCAGTGAAAGTCCGGGGAGCTCTGGAAACACCATATATTTT.

The V gene is TRBV18, the J gene TRBJ2-3; weak D call: TRBD2 (6 bases). CDR1 and CDR2 (germline): KGHSH, LQKENI. The CDR3 has 14 residues. The V end lost 6 bases, the J end lost 3 bases, and 13 bases lay between the germline ends. The CDR3 is CASSTLRGTDTQYF. The CDR3 nucleotides read TGTGCCAGCTCCACTTTACGGGGGACAGATACGCAGTATTTT.

The CDR3 loop is CASSPGQSNEKLFF. For the CDR3, the DNA is TGTGCCAGCAGCCCGGGACAGTCTAATGAAAAACTGTTTTTT. The chain employs TRBV5-8 and TRBJ1-4; 7 bases agree with TRBD1. Germline V CDR1 and CDR2: SGHTS, YDEGEE. The V and J ends lost 4 bases and 3 bases, in that order; junction bases with no gene match: 3. The CDR3 has 14 residues.

The chain recombines TRBV2 with TRBJ1-6, with D uncertain. The CDR3 totals 13 residues. V dropped 6 bases and J dropped 7 bases, with 10 bases sitting between them. The V gene's germline CDR1 is SNHLY and CDR2 FYNNEI. The CDR3 DNA is TGTGCCAGCAGCGTCGGTTCCAATTCACCCCTCCACTTT. Translation: CASSVGSNSPLHF.

The rearrangement links TRBV18 to TRBJ1-6; the match to TRBD1 covers 10 bases. The CDR3 extends over 15 amino acids. V lost 5 bases, J lost 5 bases, and 3 bases stayed unmatched. Germline lookup yields CDR1 KGHSH and CDR2 LQKENI. The CDR3: CASSAGQGDNSPLHF. The CDR3 DNA sequence: TGTGCCAGCTCAGCCGGACAGGGGGATAATTCACCCCTCCACTTT.

The rearrangement joins TRBV19 to TRBJ1-6, with 8 bases aligning to TRBD1. This CDR3 has 14 residues. V shed 4 bases, J shed 7 bases, and the junction held 3 bases outside the gene matches. The germline V gene has CDR1 LNHDA and CDR2 SQIVND (reference sequence). The CDR3 loop is CASSTTGANSPLHF. CDR3 coding DNA: TGTGCCAGTAGTACGACAGGGGCGAATTCACCCCTCCACTTT.

The chain has TRBV19 and TRBJ2-3; 11 bases match TRBD2. Trimming at V came to 1 base and at J to 0 bases, leaving 6 bases not matched to a gene. The CDR3 spans 18 residues. Germline V gives CDR1 LNHDA, CDR2 SQIVND (reference sequence). The CDR3, as DNA: TGTGCCAGTAGTATAGTAACTAGCGGGAGACCTAGCACAGATACGCAGTATTTT. Protein product: CASSIVTSGRPSTDTQYF. The variable domain in full, with the rest retrieved from reference TRBV19 and TRBJ2-3, is DGGITQSPKYLFRKEGQNVTLSCEQNLNHDAMYWYRQDPGQGLRLIYYSQIVNDFQKGDIAEGYSVSREKKESFPLTVTSAQKNPTAFYLCASSIVTSGRPSTDTQYFGPGTRLTVL.

This chain joins TRBV21-1 and TRBJ2-2; the D segment call TRBD2 is taken from the table without a DNA check. TRBV21-1 is an annotated pseudogene. The CDR3 runs 18 residues. The CDR3 coding sequence is TGTGCCAGCAGCAAAGAGGAAGGGGTAGCGGGAGACTCCGGGGAGCTGTTTTTT. Amino acid sequence: CASSKEEGVAGDSGELFF.

This clone appeared a few times. The chain couples TRBV5-1 to TRBJ1-2; TRBD1 agrees at 8 bases. The V and J ends lost 4 bases and 7 bases, in that order; junction bases with no gene match: 6. Germline-derived CDR1 and CDR2 are SGHRS and YFSETQ. CDR3 length: 13 residues. The CDR3, as DNA: TGCGCCAGCAGCCAAGAAGACAGGGGTGGCTACACCTTC. Amino acid sequence: CASSQEDRGGYTF.

The chain carries TRBV7-2 and TRBJ2-7; D is perhaps TRBD1 (8 bases). Germline V CDR1 and CDR2: SGHTA, FQGNSA. V lost 5 bases to trimming and J lost 7 bases, with 15 bases between them. CDR3 length equals 13 residues. For the CDR3, the DNA is TGTGCCAGCAGCGTCGGACAGGGAGGGGAGCAGTACTTC. Encoded protein: CASSVGQGGEQYF. The entire variable domain, with the rest obtained from reference TRBV7-2 and TRBJ2-7, is as follows: GAGVSQSPSNKVTEKGKDVELRCDPISGHTALYWYRQSLGQGLEFLIYFQGNSAPDKSGLPSDRFSAERTGGSVSTLTIQRTQQEDSAVYLCASSVGQGGEQYFGPGTRLTVT.

V and J are TRBV30 and TRBJ1-2, with a weak D call TRBD1 (5 bases). The V gene lost 3 bases and the J gene lost 2 bases, with 10 bases spanning the gap. The CDR3 extends over 13 amino acids. CDR1 GTSNPN and CDR2 SVGIG come from the germline V gene (reference sequence). The CDR3, as DNA: TGTGCCTGGAGCCTGGGGGGGAACTATGGCTACACCTTC. Its translation: CAWSLGGNYGYTF.

The genes are TRBV4-2 and TRBJ1-3, with 10 bases lining up with TRBD1. The CDR3 runs 18 residues. Germline V lookup: CDR1 LGHNA, CDR2 YNFKEQ. Unmatched junction bases numbered 8, after V lost 0 bases and J lost 3 bases. The CDR3 here is CASSQEAPDRGIGNTIYF. The CDR3 region has the DNA TGTGCCAGCAGCCAAGAAGCCCCGGACAGGGGGATTGGAAACACCATATATTTT.

The CDR3 is CASSPLGGGNTIYF. In DNA form, the CDR3 reads TGTGCCAGCAGCCCCTTGGGGGGGGGAAACACCATATATTTT. The genes are TRBV7-8 and TRBJ1-3; a weak D match, TRBD1 (5 bases). The CDR3 totals 14 residues. The V end lost 5 bases, the J end lost 4 bases, and 12 bases lay between the germline ends. The germline CDR1 and CDR2 sequences are SGHVS and FQNEAQ.

V is TRBV5-8 and J is TRBJ2-7, with 11 nucleotides matching TRBD1. Germline lookup yields CDR1 SGHTS and CDR2 YDEGEE. V shed 3 bases, J shed 3 bases, and the junction held 5 bases outside the gene matches. The CDR3 extends over 15 amino acids. In nucleotides, the CDR3 is TGTGCCAGCAGCTCGATCGGGACAGGGGGCTACGAGCAGTACTTC. Translation gives CASSSIGTGGYEQYF.

This chain links TRBV28 with TRBJ2-1, with D possibly being TRBD2 (6 bases). V lost 5 bases, J lost 4 bases, and 12 bases lay in between. This CDR3 comprises 14 residues. Germline V gives CDR1 MDHEN, CDR2 SYDVKM. The CDR3, as DNA: TGTGCCAGCAGTCTCCGGGACTTGTACAATGAGCAGTTCTTC. This sequence encodes CASSLRDLYNEQFF.

The sample holds a few counts of this clone. The rearrangement uses TRBV3-1 (or the pseudogene TRBV3-2) and TRBJ2-1, with 8 positions matching TRBD1. The CDR3 spans 15 residues. CDR1 LGHDT and CDR2 YNNKEL come from the germline V gene (reference sequence). V lost 0 bases, J lost 7 bases, and 5 bases stayed unmatched. The chain's CDR3 is CASSQDRDRRNEQFF. The CDR3 nucleotides are TGTGCCAGCAGCCAAGATCGGGACAGGAGGAATGAGCAGTTCTTC.

The chain couples TRBV2 to TRBJ1-5, with TRBD1 as a possible D gene (5 bases). The CDR3 length is 15 residues. The V end was cut by 2 bases, the J end by 6 bases, with 14 bases between. CDR1 is SNHLY, CDR2 FYNNEI, per germline. The chain's CDR3 is CASSEFGGGSQPQHF. The CDR3 DNA is TGTGCCAGCAGTGAATTCGGGGGGGGTAGTCAGCCCCAGCATTTT.

This clone has more than one count but fewer than ten. This chain uses TRBV5-1 with TRBJ1-1; 7 nucleotides agree with TRBD1. The CDR3 has 15 residues. The V gene end was trimmed by 1 base and the J gene end by 4 bases; junction bases not matched to a gene: 7. Germline CDR1 reads SGHRS; CDR2 reads YFSETQ. CDR3: CASSLRAGGGTEAFF. The CDR3 nucleotides are TGCGCCAGCAGCTTGCGGGCAGGGGGTGGCACTGAAGCTTTCTTT.

CDR3: CAIKGLAIYNEQFF. Here the CDR3 DNA reads TGTGCCATCAAGGGACTAGCGATATACAATGAGCAGTTCTTC. This sequence joins TRBV10-3 and TRBJ2-1, with TRBD2 matching over 10 bases. J gave up 4 bases and V 7 bases, and 4 bases lay outside the gene matches. This CDR3 has 14 residues. Germline values: CDR1 ENHRY, CDR2 SYGVKD.

The chain carries TRBV3-1 (or the pseudogene TRBV3-2) and TRBJ2-1; TRBD2 matches 12 bases. CDR1 and CDR2 from the germline V gene are LGHDT and YNNKEL (reference sequence). Unmatched junction bases numbered 10, after V lost 4 bases and J lost 6 bases. The CDR3 length is 17 residues. The CDR3 DNA follows: TGTGCCAGCAGCCCACCGGGACTAGCGGGTGATTTCAATGAGCAGTTCTTC. Protein sequence: CASSPPGLAGDFNEQFF.